These 2 T cell receptor beta chains were sequenced from one sample in a study of CD8 T cells in Susac syndrome. Reverse transcription of roughly 0.5 to 1 ug RNA was carried out with random hexamers. TCRdb analysed the immunoSEQ multiplex PCR reads with MiXCR anew, one entry per CDR3 protein. Among some 300,000 distinct CDR3 sequences listed, about nine tenths were seen once. Sequenced sample: CD8+ T cells from PBMCs. Receptors were obtained from a human donor with multiple sclerosis.

The genes are TRBV4-1 and TRBJ2-1, with D perhaps matching TRBD1 (7 bases). This CDR3 contains 15 residues. The V and J ends lost 1 base and 9 bases respectively, with 16 bases between them. CDR1 and CDR2 (germline): MGHRA, YSYEKL. CDR3 in DNA: TGCGCCAGCAGCCAAGTTTGGGCAGGGGGGTTTGAGCAGTTCTTC. Residues: CASSQVWAGGFEQFF.

The chain is built from TRBV5-4 and TRBJ2-5; 9 bases are shared with TRBD2. Germline V lookup: CDR1 SGHNT, CDR2 YYREEE (reference sequence). The CDR3 is 16 amino acids. Unmatched junction bases numbered 7, after V lost 0 bases and J lost 4 bases. The CDR3 DNA is TGTGCCAGCAGCTTGGTGGGAGCGGGGGGATCAGAGACCCAGTACTTC. Residues: CASSLVGAGGSETQYF.